This T cell receptor (beta chain) was captured in a study of blood T cell repertoires in COVID-19 (dated by TCRdb to the early 2020s). For the wider study: Samples covering the acute and convalescent phases of COVID-19 were provided by collaborators in the United States, Italy and Spain. The prospective study material was composed of cDNA or gDNA derived from T cells, B-cell-depleted T cells, or PBMCs. Sample metadata almost always included a de-identified subject ID, COVID-19 status, age in years and sex. Deeply sampled blood TCRbeta repertoires from subjects exposed to, actively infected with, or recovered from COVID-19 were included in the dataset. Where available, HLA class I and class II types were obtained from metadata supplied by the sample provider rather than from assay-based typing. Samples came from the ongoing ImmuneRACE study (first 160 participants) plus 1,254 subjects from 6 global collaborators. The repertoires were made available in a free public database intended to serve as a resource for research on the immune response to SARS-CoV-2. Findings and caveats that apply to the study as a whole: The quantity of clinical and demographic metadata differed by source and by participant and was supplied without curation.

Via the germline V gene, CDR1 is SGHAT and CDR2 FQNNGV. V lost 3 bases and J lost 5 bases, and the count of bases not matched to a germline gene is 14. CDR3 length: 17 amino acids, cysteine to phenylalanine. The DNA shown is the 51-base CDR3, in frame from base 1. The collaborating institutions used their own protocols to collect whole blood in K2EDTA tubes. For TCRbeta analysis, collaborators shipped samples as frozen whole blood, isolated PBMCs, or DNA extracted from either of those sample types. Turning to this clone: Its recognized antigen is unknown. Base qualities are missing; no much larger clone stands one base away.

The immunoSEQ Assay, a bias-controlled multiplex PCR, was used to amplify TCRbeta CDR3 regions from genomic DNA. The paper's processing steps were these. The number of nucleated cells in each sample was estimated from the amplification of reference gene primers within the assay. To quantify the absolute abundance of each unique TCRbeta CDR3 rearrangement, sequence reads were collapsed and filtered. For each sample, productive Simpson clonality was calculated as the square root of Simpson's diversity index across productive rearrangements. In TCRdb, the immuneACCESS table is reduced to in-frame sequences with V and J assigned. These tables do not hold every clone; where another copy was compared, an unresolved V gene accounts for under half, and the others remain unexplained. V and J calls and clone size are as listed in that table; D and trimming were resolved from the DNA. Across this sample there are about 30,000 clones, with about 91% seen only once. The ten largest clones add up to roughly 2.3% of the sample.

The chain joins TRBV11-2 to TRBJ2-3; TRBD1 fits 7 bases in the junction. The sequence was collected from a man over 45 with active COVID-19. Sequencing was done on a sample of peripheral blood. The nucleotide sequence reads as follows: TGTGCCAGCAGCTTCCCCAAGGGGGCAGGGGCGAAAGATACGCAGTATTTT. The translation is CASSFPKGAGAKDTQYF.